One T cell receptor beta chain is described in this entry. This clone has a single count. What this receptor recognizes is not known. Within one base of it there is no much larger clone, and no base qualities were kept. TCR beta CDR3 regions were sequenced from DNA using the immunoSEQ Assay. Regarding the original processing steps: T cell density was computed as TCR beta template counts normalized to usable DNA estimated by amplifying housekeeping genes. Using the preseqR package, richness was estimated by extrapolating to 120,000 templates for tissue samples and 400,000 templates for PBMC samples. Clonality was defined by subtracting Pielou's evenness from one. Tissue-enriched TCRs were identified through differential abundance testing performed on productive amino-acid clonotypes, with a minimum total count of 5 and an alpha of 0.1. The Jaccard Index and the Morisita Overlap Index were used to measure repertoire overlap between compartments. TCR beta CDR3s were clustered by GLIPH together with public tetramer-defined viral CDR3s, and at least three viral sequences plus V-gene enrichment were required for viral motifs. What TCRdb holds here is the immuneACCESS table cut down to in-frame rearrangements. Part of the clones is not present; checked against another copy, under half of the missing clones reflect an unresolved V gene, and the others are unexplained. The D gene and trimming were derived from the DNA, and the V and J assignments and clone size from that table. In this sample the table shows 50,000 to 75,000 clones, 85% to 90% of which occur a single time. The ten largest account for 20% to 25% of the sample.

This sample is drawn from a study of T cells in localized non-small cell lung cancer (dated by TCRdb to the early 2020s). Some background on the complete study: The study analyzed T cell repertoires of around 250 early-stage NSCLC patients, comparing tumors and uninvolved tumor-adjacent lungs. All 240 or so NSCLC patients in the cohort were treatment-naive and had localized lung tumors that were resected. NSCLC patients had a mean age of roughly 69 years, and around 130 were male and about a hundred female.

At diagnosis, peripheral blood, uninvolved tumor-adjacent lung and tumor were collected and stored as a combination of fresh-frozen and FFPE material. Blood samples were analyzed as peripheral blood mononuclear cells for TCR repertoire profiling. What the research found in general, with its limitations: A median of 57 of the top 100 tumor clones turned up in the paired uninvolved adjacent lung, and some 27 of those clones also ranked among the top 100 of that same adjacent lung. Because the study design was exploratory, TCR variables were selected using unadjusted p-values without false-discovery rate correction. Longer overall survival was associated with higher T cell density in blood, whereas shorter survival was associated with higher clonality in adjacent lung. The highest T cell clonality was observed in uninvolved tumor-adjacent lung, where clonality exceeded that of tumor, suggesting that antigenic responses were more focused in uninvolved tumor-adjacent lung. Multi-region tumor sequencing was not performed, so intratumor heterogeneity could not be excluded.

Including the terminal cysteine and phenylalanine, the CDR3 comprises 14 residues. Here the CDR3 DNA is all that survives: 42 bases in frame from base 1. CDR1 and CDR2 (LGHNA, YSLEER) derive from the germline V gene. V and J lose 0 bases and 10 bases, and a span of 15 bases separates them. The sample consisted of peripheral blood, taken before any cancer treatment. Recombination joined TRBV4-3 with TRBJ1-2; the D gene lacks a confident call. This clonotype was sampled from a man aged 40 to 69 with stage I squamous cell lung carcinoma. The CDR3 in this case is CASSQDGVRRDYTF. In nucleotide form, the sequence is TGCGCCAGCAGCCAAGATGGGGTTAGGAGGGACTACACCTTC.